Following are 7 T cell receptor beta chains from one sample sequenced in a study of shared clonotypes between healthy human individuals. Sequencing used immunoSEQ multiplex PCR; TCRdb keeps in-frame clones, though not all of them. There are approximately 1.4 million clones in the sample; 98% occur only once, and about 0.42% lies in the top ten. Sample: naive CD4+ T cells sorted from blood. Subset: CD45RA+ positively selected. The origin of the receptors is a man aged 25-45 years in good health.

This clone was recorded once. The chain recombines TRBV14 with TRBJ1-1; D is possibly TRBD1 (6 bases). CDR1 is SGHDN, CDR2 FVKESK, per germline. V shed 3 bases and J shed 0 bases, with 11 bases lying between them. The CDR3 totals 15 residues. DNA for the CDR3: TGTGCCAGCAGCCATCCGGGACACCTGAACACTGAAGCTTTCTTT. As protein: CASSHPGHLNTEAFF.

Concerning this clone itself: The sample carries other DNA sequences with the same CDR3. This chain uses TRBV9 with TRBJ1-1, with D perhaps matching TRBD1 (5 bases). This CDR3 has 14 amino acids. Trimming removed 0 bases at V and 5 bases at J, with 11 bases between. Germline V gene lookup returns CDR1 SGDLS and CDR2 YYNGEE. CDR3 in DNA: TGTGCCAGCAGCGTAGGAAGGGGAGGTACTGAAGCTTTCTTT. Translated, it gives CASSVGRGGTEAFF. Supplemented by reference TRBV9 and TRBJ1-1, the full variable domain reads DSGVTQTPKHLITATGQRVTLRCSPRSGDLSVYWYQQSLDQGLQFLIQYYNGEERAKGNILERFSAQQFPDLHSELNLSSLELGDSALYFCASSVGRGGTEAFFGQGTRLTVV.

CDR3 in DNA: TGTGCCAGCAGTCCTCGGACAGGGGTTAGCAATCAGCCCCAGCATTTT. It encodes CASSPRTGVSNQPQHF. V and J are TRBV28 and TRBJ1-5; TRBD1 agrees at 9 bases. Trimming cost V 5 bases and J 0 bases; bases outside gene matches: 5. CDR3 length: 16 amino acids. Germline lookup yields CDR1 MDHEN and CDR2 SYDVKM.

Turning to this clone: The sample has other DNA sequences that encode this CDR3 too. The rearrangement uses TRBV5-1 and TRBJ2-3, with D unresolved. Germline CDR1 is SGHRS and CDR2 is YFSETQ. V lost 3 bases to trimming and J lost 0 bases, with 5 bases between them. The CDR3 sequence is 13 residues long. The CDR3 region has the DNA TGCGCCAGCAGCTCGCTAAGCACAGATACGCAGTATTTT. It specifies CASSSLSTDTQYF.

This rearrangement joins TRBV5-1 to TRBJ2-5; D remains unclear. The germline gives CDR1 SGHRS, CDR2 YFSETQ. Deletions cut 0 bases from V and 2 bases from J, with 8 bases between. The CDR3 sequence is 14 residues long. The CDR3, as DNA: TGCGCCAGCAGCTTGGCCGCGTTTCAAGAGACCCAGTACTTC. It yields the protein CASSLAAFQETQYF.

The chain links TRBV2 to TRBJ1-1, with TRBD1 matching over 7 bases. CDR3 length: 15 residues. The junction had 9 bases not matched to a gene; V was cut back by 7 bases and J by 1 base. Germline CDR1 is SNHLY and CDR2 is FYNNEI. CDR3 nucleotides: TGTGCCAGCACCTTCAGGGGGGCATCGAACACTGAAGCTTTCTTT. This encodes CASTFRGASNTEAFF.

CDR3 residues: CASSLDRPNYGYTF. The CDR3 DNA follows: TGTGCCAGCAGCTTGGACAGACCCAACTATGGCTACACCTTC. The gene calls are TRBV5-6 and TRBJ1-2; the D is unclear. From germline, CDR1 is SGHDT and CDR2 YYEEEE. The ends were cut back, 0 bases at V and 2 bases at J, with 8 bases in the middle. The CDR3 has 14 residues.